This TCR beta chain derives from a study of shared clonotypes between healthy human individuals. Findings and caveats of the study: Naive subsets, compared against memory subsets, generally had larger estimated richness values.

Trimming stripped 7 bases from V and 2 bases from J, with 11 bases between. This CDR3 has 13 amino acids. Germline values: CDR1 MGHDK, CDR2 SYGVNS. The authors loaded around 190 ng DNA, 27,000 or so T cell genomes, into sorted-subset replicate PCRs. Using immunoSEQ multiplex PCR, the repertoire was profiled, and TCRdb retains in-frame clones only, with some absent. The sample holds over a million clones, roughly 97% seen once. About this clone: Antigen unknown.

The TCR was taken from a man aged 30 to 45 in good health. J is TRBJ2-5 and V is TRBV25-1; D is possibly TRBD1 or TRBD2 (6 bases each). Specimen: naive CD4+ T cells sorted from blood. Subset meaning: CD45RA+ positively selected. CDR3 nucleotides: TGTGCCAGCAATCGGGGGCGGCAAGAGACCCAGTACTTC. Its protein is CASNRGRQETQYF.